This T cell receptor (beta chain) was sequenced for a study of type 1 and type 2 diabetes patients. Study context: Donors were type 1 diabetes, type 2 diabetes, or nondiabetic controls.

With regard to this clonotype: Its antigen is not identified.

J was trimmed by 0 bases and V by 4 bases; bases with no gene match: 7. Per germline, CDR1 SGDLS and CDR2 YYNGEE. CDR3 length equals 15 residues. The PCR template was genomic DNA. A primer set of 30 forward and 13 reverse primers amplified the CDR3. TCRdb re-called the multiplex PCR reads with MiXCR, one entry per CDR3 protein. The sample records some 250,000 distinct CDR3 sequences, roughly 44% being singletons. Standard classification criteria confirmed type 1 or type 2 diabetes in all patients. General study results and limits: Unmatched age and gender across groups might bias interpretation.

The V call is TRBV9, the J call TRBJ2-7; 7 bases are shared with TRBD1. Source material: peripheral blood mononuclear cells (PBMCs). This clonotype originated in a man between 18 and 29 years old with type 2 diabetes. CDR3 in DNA: TGTGCCAGCAGCCAAGACAGGGCCTTCTCCTACGAGCAGTACTTC. It codes for CASSQDRAFSYEQYF.